The subject of this entry is one T cell receptor beta chain. In its sample, this clonotype was seen a few times. There is no known antigen for this receptor. There are no base qualities to consult, and no much larger clone falls within one base. This specimen comes from a study of T cell repertoires in cytomegalovirus infection (dated by TCRdb to the late 2010s). With regard to the full study: Peptide stimulations targeted recently identified HLA-C-restricted CMV epitopes, whose presentation resists viral immunomodulation, together with well-studied HLA-B-restricted epitopes. Because public TCR beta signatures pointed to carriage of CMV infection together with the matching HLA type, the HLA type of each donor mattered for the analysis. Study-level results and caveats: In both this cohort and an independent roughly 400-donor cohort, the cumulative frequency of public TCR beta family members distinguished carriers of CMV infection plus the relevant HLA type. In the ex vivo response, HLA-C-restricted CMV-specific TCR beta clonotypes were dominant, and in two of eight donors the single most frequent clonotype came from this HLA-C-restricted group.

Instrument on record: Illumina HiSeq 1500. TCRdb reanalyzed the raw reads on its own, using fastp at Q25 for trimming and MiXCR for clone calling, and kept in-frame beta chains. Entries are consolidated by CDR3 protein sequence, retaining the most common genes and DNA. The table for this sample lists approximately 1,000,000 distinct CDR3 sequences; roughly 31% of them were counted only once. Around 15% of the sample comes from the top ten. This specimen's treatment or condition label, interpreted: in vitro stimulation with specific CMV peptide epitopes to enrich CMV-specific T cells. The receptor was derived from a human donor in good health (CMV status not recorded). Some clones in this sample may be carry-over from other donors' samples. Specimen: cultured CD8+ T cells from PBMCs, collected from culture after CMV antigen stimulation.

The nucleotide sequence is given as TGTGCCAGCAGCCCGGACAGGGGGCGAGATCTGAACACTGAAGCTTTCTTT. This gives the protein CASSPDRGRDLNTEAFF. The sequence joins TRBV7-9 to TRBJ1-1; the junction holds 11 bases that match TRBD1. V loses 5 bases at its end and J loses 0 bases; junction bases beyond the gene matches: 8. CDR1 and CDR2, per the germline V gene (reference sequence), are SEHNR and FQNEAQ. Spanning cysteine to phenylalanine, the CDR3 consists of 17 amino acids. Solely the CDR3 DNA is kept, with 51 bases framed from the first base.